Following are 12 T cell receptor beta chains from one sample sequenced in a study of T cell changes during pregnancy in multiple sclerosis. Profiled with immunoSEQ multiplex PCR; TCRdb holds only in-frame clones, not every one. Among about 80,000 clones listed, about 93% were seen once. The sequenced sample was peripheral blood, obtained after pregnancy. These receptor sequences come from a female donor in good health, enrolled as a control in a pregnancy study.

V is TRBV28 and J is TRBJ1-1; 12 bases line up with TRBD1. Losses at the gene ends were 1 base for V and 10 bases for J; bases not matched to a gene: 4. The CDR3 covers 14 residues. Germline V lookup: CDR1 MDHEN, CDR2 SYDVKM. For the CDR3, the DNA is TGTGCCAGCAGTTTATACGGGACAGGGGGCGCAGCTTTCTTT. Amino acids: CASSLYGTGGAAFF.

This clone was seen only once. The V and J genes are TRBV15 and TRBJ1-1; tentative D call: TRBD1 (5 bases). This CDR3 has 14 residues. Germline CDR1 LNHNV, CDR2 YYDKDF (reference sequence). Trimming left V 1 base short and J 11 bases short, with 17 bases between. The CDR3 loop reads CATSRALTELRAFF. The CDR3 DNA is TGTGCCACCAGCAGAGCCCTGACAGAGTTGAGGGCTTTCTTT.

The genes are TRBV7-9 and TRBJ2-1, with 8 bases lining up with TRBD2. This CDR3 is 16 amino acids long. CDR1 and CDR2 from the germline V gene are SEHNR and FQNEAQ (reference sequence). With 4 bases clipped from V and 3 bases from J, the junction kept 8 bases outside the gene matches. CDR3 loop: CASSWWRGDLYNEQFF. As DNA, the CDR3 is TGTGCCAGCAGCTGGTGGCGGGGGGATCTCTACAATGAGCAGTTCTTC.

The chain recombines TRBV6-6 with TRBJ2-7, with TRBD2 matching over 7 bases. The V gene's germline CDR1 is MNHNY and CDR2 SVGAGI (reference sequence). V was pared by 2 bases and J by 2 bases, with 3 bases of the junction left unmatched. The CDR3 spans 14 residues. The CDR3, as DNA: TGTGCCAGCAGTTACGCGGGGGACCCCTACGAGCAGTACTTC. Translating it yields CASSYAGDPYEQYF.

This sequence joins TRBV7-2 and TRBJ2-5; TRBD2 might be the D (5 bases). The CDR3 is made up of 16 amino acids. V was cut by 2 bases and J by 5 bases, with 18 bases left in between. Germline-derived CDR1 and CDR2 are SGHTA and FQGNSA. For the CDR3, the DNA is TGTGCCAGCAGCTTAATGGACCCAGGACTGGGGGAGACCCAGTACTTC. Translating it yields CASSLMDPGLGETQYF.

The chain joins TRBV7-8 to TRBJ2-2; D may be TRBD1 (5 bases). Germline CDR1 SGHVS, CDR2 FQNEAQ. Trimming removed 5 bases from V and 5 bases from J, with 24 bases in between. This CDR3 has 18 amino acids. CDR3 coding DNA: TGTGCCAGCAGCCCCAGAGCCGATGAGGCAGGGTGGACCGGGGAGCTGTTTTTT. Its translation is CASSPRADEAGWTGELFF.

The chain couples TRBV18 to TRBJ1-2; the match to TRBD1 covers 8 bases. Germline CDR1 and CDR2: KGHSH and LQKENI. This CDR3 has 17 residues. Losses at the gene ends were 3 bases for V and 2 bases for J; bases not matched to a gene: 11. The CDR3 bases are TGTGCCAGCTCACCGGATACGGGACAGGTGATAAACTATGGCTACACCTTC. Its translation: CASSPDTGQVINYGYTF.

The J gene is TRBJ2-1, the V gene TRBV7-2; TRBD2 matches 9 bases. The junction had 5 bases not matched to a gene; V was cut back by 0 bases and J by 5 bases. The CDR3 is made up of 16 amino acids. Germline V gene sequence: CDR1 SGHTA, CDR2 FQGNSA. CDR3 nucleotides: TGTGCCAGCAGCTTAGCGGGGCGGGGGGGCAACAATGAGCAGTTCTTC. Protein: CASSLAGRGGNNEQFF.

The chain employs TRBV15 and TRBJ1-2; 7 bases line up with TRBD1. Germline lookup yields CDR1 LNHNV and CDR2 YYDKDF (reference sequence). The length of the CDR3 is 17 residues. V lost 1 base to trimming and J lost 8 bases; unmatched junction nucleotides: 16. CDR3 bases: TGTGCCACCAGCAGAGGAGGGGGGTACAGGGGACGTCGGGGCTACACCTTC. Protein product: CATSRGGGYRGRRGYTF.

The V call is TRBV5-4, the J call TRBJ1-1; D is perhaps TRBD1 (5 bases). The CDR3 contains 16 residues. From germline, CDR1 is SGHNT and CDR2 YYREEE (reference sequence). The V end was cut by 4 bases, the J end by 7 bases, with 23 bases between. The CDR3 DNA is TGTGCCAGCAGCCGAAGACTTTACTCCGGGGGTGGTGAAGCTTTCTTT. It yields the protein CASSRRLYSGGGEAFF.

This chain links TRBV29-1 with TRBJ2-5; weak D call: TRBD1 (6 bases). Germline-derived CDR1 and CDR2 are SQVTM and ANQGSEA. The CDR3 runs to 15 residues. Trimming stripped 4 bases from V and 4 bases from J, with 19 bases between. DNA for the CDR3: TGCAGCGTTGTGGAGACAGGTGATTTTTCAGAGACCCAGTACTTC. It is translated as CSVVETGDFSETQYF.

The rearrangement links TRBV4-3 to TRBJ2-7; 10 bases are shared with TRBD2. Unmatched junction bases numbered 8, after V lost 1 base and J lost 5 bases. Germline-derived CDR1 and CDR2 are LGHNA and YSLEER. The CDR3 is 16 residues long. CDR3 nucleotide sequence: TGCGCCAGCAGCCAAGTGTTAATAGCGGGAGGCGACGAGCAGTACTTC. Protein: CASSQVLIAGGDEQYF.